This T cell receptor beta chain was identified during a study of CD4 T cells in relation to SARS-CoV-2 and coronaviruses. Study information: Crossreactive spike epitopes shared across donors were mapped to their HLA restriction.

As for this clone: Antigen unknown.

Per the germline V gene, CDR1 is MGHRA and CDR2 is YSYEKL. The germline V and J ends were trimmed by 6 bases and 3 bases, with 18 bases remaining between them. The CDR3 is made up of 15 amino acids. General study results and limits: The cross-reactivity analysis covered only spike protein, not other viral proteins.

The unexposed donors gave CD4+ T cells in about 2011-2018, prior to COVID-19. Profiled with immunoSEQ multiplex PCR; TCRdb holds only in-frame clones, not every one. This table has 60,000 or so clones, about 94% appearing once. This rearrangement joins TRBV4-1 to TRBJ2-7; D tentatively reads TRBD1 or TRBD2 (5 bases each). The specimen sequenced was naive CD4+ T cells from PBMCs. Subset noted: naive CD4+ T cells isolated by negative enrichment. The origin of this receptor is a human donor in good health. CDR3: CASSHLARGLYEQYF. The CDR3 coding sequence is TGCGCCAGCAGTCACCTGGCACGGGGCCTCTACGAGCAGTACTTC.